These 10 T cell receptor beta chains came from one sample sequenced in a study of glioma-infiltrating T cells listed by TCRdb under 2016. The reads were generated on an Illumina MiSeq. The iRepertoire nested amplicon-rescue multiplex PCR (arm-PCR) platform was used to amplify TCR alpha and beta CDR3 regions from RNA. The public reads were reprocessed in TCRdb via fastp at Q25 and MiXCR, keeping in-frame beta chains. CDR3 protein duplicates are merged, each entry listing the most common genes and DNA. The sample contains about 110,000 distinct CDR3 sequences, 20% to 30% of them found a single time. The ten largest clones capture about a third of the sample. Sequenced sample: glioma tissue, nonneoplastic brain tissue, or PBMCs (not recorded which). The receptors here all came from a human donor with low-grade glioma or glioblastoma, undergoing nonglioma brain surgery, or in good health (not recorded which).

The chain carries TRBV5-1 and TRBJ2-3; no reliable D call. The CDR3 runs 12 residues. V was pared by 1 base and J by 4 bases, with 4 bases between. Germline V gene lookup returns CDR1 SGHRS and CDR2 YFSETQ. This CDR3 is CASSLPADTQYF. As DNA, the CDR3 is TGCGCCAGCAGCTTGCCGGCAGATACGCAGTATTTT.

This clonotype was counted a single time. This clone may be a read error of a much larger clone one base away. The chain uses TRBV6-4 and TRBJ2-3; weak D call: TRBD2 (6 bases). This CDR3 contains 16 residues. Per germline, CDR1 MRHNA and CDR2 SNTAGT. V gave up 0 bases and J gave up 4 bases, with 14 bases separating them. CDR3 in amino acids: CASSDSTRFSADTQYF. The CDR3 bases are TGTGCCAGCAGTGACTCGACTAGATTCAGCGCAGATACGCAGTATTTT.

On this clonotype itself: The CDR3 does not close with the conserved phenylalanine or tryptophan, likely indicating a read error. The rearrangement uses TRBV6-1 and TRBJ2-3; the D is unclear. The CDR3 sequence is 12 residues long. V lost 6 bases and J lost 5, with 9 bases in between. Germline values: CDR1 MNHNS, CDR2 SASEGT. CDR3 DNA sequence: TGTGCCAGCAGCCCGACACAAGATACGCAGTATTAT. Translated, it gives CASSPTQDTQYY.

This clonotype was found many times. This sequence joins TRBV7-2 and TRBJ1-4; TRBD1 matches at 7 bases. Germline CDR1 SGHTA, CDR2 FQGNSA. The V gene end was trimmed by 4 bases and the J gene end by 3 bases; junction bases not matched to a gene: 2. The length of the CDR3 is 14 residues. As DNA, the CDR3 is TGTGCCAGCAGCTCGACAGGGTCTAATGAAAAACTGTTTTTT. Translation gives CASSSTGSNEKLFF.

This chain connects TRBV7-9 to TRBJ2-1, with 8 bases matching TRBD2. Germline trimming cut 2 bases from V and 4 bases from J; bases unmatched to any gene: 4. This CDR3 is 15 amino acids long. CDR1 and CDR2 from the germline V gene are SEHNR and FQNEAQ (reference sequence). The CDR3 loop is CASSLLAGLYNEQFF. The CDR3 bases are TGTGCCAGCAGCTTACTAGCGGGCCTGTACAATGAGCAGTTCTTC.

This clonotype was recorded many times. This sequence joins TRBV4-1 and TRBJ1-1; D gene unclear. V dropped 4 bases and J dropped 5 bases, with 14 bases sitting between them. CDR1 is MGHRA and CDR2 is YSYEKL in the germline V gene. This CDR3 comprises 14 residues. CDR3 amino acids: CASSPGLGKTEAFF. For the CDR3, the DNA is TGCGCCAGCAGCCCCGGACTGGGGAAAACTGAAGCTTTCTTT.

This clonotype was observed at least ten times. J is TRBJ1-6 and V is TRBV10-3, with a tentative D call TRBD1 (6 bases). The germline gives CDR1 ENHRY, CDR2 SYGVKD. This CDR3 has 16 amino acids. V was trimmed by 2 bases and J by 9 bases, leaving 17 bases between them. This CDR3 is CAISENGVRGGSPLHF. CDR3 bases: TGTGCCATCAGTGAGAATGGTGTCAGGGGAGGTTCACCCCTCCACTTT.

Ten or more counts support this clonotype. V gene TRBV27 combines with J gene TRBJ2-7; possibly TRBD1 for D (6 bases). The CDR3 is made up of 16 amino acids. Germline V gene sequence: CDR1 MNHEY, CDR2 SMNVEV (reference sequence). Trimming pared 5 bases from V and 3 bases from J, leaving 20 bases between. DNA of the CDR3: TGTGCCAGCAGTCCTTCTTGGGGACAAAGGTACTACGAGCAGTACTTC. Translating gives CASSPSWGQRYYEQYF.

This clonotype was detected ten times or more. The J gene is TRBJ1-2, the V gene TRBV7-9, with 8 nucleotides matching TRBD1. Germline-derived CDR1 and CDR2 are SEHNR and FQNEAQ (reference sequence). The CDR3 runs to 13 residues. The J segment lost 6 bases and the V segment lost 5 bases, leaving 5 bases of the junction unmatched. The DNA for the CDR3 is TGTGCCAGCAGCATGTCGGACAGGGATGGCTACACCTTC. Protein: CASSMSDRDGYTF.

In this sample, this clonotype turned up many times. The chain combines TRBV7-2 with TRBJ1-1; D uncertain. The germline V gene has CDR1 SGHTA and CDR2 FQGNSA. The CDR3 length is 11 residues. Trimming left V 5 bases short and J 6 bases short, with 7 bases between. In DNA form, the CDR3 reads TGTGCCAGCAGCCGCCGGGCTGAAGCTTTCTTT. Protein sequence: CASSRRAEAFF.